The present T cell receptor (beta chain) was sequenced within a study of control samples from healthy donors and cancer patients (TCRdb year 2020). Of note for this clone: Its antigen specificity is not known. Base qualities are not at hand, and no much larger clone is one base apart.

The protocol used for the library was the immunoSEQ multiplex PCR assay. TCRdb took over this immuneACCESS table, retaining in-frame rearrangements with V and J assigned. Such tables are incomplete; in checked studies, under half of the missing clones stem from an unresolved V gene, and the remainder is unexplained. The sample contains about 130,000 clones, about 94% of them found a single time. The ten largest clones take up more than 13% of the sample. V loses 3 bases of germline sequence and J loses 3 bases, and the interval between the two ends is 9 bases. There are 13 amino acids in the CDR3, from cysteine to phenylalanine inclusive. The kept DNA is CDR3 alone, 39 bases in frame from the first base. CDR1 KGHSH and CDR2 LQKENI are derived from the germline V gene.

The clonotype was recovered from a man aged 55 to 70 with colorectal cancer. The source material was PBMCs. Recombination linked TRBV18 to TRBJ2-7, and perhaps TRBD1 as D gene, on 5 matching bases. The CDR3 here reads CASSPRQGYEQYF. The sequenced DNA is TGTGCCAGCTCACCCCGCCAGGGCTACGAGCAGTACTTC.